This T cell receptor (beta chain) was captured in a study of blood T cell repertoires in COVID-19. Overall study: Samples representing acute and convalescent COVID-19 were sourced from the United States, Italy and Spain. Nucleic acid was either cDNA or gDNA, and it came from T cells, B-cell-depleted T cells, or PBMCs.

As handled by the study authors: Scientists estimated how many nucleated cells there were by amplifying reference gene primers. Data came from immunoSEQ multiplex PCR; TCRdb stores just in-frame clones and leaves some out. V and J calls and clone size come straight from that table; D and trimming were deduced from the DNA. This table has 100,000 to 150,000 clones, 70% to 90% appearing once. CDR1 is SGHNT, CDR2 YYREEE, per germline (reference sequence). The CDR3 consists of 15 residues. V was clipped by 3 bases and J by 5 bases; unmatched bases: 9. This clonotype was obtained from a man between 65 and 85 years old with active COVID-19. Sequencing was performed on peripheral blood. V is TRBV5-4 and J is TRBJ2-7, with TRBD2 identical over 9 bases. CDR3 sequence reads: CASSSLAGRANEQYF. The CDR3 nucleotides read TGTGCCAGCAGCTCCCTAGCGGGACGCGCTAACGAGCAGTACTTC.